This is a list of T cell receptor beta chains from one sample in a study of blood T cell repertoires in COVID-19. TCRdb keeps only in-frame clones here, not all; method: immunoSEQ multiplex PCR. The sample yields 220,000 or so clones, less than 85% seen once. The sequenced sample consisted of peripheral blood. These receptors were collected from a woman aged 70-85 years with acute or convalescent COVID-19. Both conserved end residues are part of each CDR3. Each record gives: J gene, D gene, CDR3 length, clone size, V gene, CDR3 DNA, CDR3 protein. The D gene is left open where the match is weak. Clone size is shown for a subset of rows, as once, few, many or a class of expanded clone.

TRBJ2-3 | - | 14 | - | TRBV7-2 | TGTGCCAGCAGCTTACGGAGGGATATTTATACGCAGTATTTT | CASSLRRDIYTQYF
TRBJ2-7 | - | 12 | - | TRBV28 | TGTGCCAGCAGTTTAAACACCTACGAGCAGTACTTC | CASSLNTYEQYF
TRBJ2-2 | TRBD2 | 15 | - | TRBV28 | TGTGCCAGCAGCATAGCGGGATTAAACACCGGGGAGCTGTTTTTT | CASSIAGLNTGELFF
TRBJ2-5 | - | 18 | once | TRBV23-1 | TGCGCCAGCAGTCAATCTTTCCATAGGACAGCCACGCAAGAGACCCAGTACTTC | CASSQSFHRTATQETQYF
TRBJ1-1 | TRBD1 | 17 | once | TRBV5-1 | TGCGCCAGCAGCTTGTTTGGGACAGGTGACATGAACACTGAAGCTTTCTTT | CASSLFGTGDMNTEAFF
TRBJ2-3 | TRBD2 | 13 | once | TRBV27 | TGTGCCAGCAGAGCGGGAGCCGCAGATACGCAGTATTTT | CASRAGAADTQYF
TRBJ1-1 | TRBD1 | 15 | few | TRBV3-1/TRBV3-2 | TGTGCCAGCAGCCAAGGTCCAGGGGGCAAGGCTGAAGCTTTCTTT | CASSQGPGGKAEAFF
TRBJ2-1 | TRBD2 | 19 | - | TRBV28 | TGTGCCAGCAGTTTTGGGATAGGTAGCGGGAAGAGCTCCTACAATGAGCAGTTCTTC | CASSFGIGSGKSSYNEQFF
TRBJ2-3 | TRBD2 | 17 | - | TRBV5-1 | TGCGCCAGCAGCTTGGGATTAGCGGGAGGGTCCGGCGATACGCAGTATTTT | CASSLGLAGGSGDTQYF
TRBJ2-5 | - | 15 | - | TRBV5-1 | TGCGCCAGCAGCTTGGTTTCTACTGGTGGAGAGACCCAGTACTTC | CASSLVSTGGETQYF
TRBJ1-3 | TRBD1 | 13 | few | TRBV28 | TGTGCCAGCTCAACAGGGGCTGGAAACACCATATATTTT | CASSTGAGNTIYF
TRBJ1-4 | - | 15 | once | TRBV3-1/TRBV3-2 | TGTGCCAGCAGCGACAGACGGACAGCTAATGAAAAACTGTTTTTT | CASSDRRTANEKLFF
TRBJ1-1 | TRBD1 | 16 | - | TRBV11-2 | TGTGCCAGCAGCTTAGTAGGGGACAGGGGGGACACTGAAGCTTTCTTT | CASSLVGDRGDTEAFF
TRBJ1-1 | - | 14 | - | TRBV27 | TGTGCCAGCAGTTTATGGTCAGGGGAAACTGAAGCTTTCTTT | CASSLWSGETEAFF
TRBJ2-1 | - | 11 | - | TRBV27 | TGTGCCAGCAGCACCTACAATGAGCAGTTCTTC | CASSTYNEQFF
TRBJ2-7 | TRBD1 | 15 | - | TRBV5-1 | TGCGCCAGCAGCTTGGAGGGACAGGGGCGACACGAGCAGTACTTC | CASSLEGQGRHEQYF
TRBJ1-6 | - | 14 | few | TRBV5-6 | TGTGCCAGCAGCTTGGAGCAGGGGAATTCACCCCTCCACTTT | CASSLEQGNSPLHF
TRBJ2-7 | - | 15 | - | TRBV7-8 | TGTGCCAGCAGCTCGGTAATAACAGGGTACCACGAGCAGTACTTC | CASSSVITGYHEQYF
TRBJ2-1 | - | 15 | - | TRBV21-1 | TGTGCCAGCAGCAAAGAGGCCAGGGCCTACAATGAGCAGTTCTTC | CASSKEARAYNEQFF
TRBJ2-3 | - | 13 | few | TRBV5-1 | TGCGCCAGCAGCATCAGGGTATCGGATACGCAGTATTTT | CASSIRVSDTQYF
TRBJ1-4 | TRBD1 | 16 | - | TRBV30 | TGTGCTTGGAGCGGATCCAGGGGGCGAGGGGATGAAAAACTGTTTTTT | CAWSGSRGRGDEKLFF
TRBJ2-5 | - | 14 | once | TRBV5-4 | TGTGCCAGCAGCTTGGGGCAGCGTCAAGAGACCCAGTACTTC | CASSLGQRQETQYF
TRBJ2-5 | TRBD2 | 16 | - | TRBV15 | TGTGCCACCAGCAGTCGGACTAGCGGGGCGGGAGAGACCCAGTACTTC | CATSSRTSGAGETQYF
TRBJ2-1 | - | 16 | - | TRBV18 | TGTGCCAGCTCACCACCTGTGATTAGCTCCTACAATGAGCAGTTCTTC | CASSPPVISSYNEQFF
TRBJ2-3 | TRBD2 | 16 | - | TRBV19 | TGTGCCAGTAGTATGGGACTAGCGGGAGATTCAGATACGCAGTATTTT | CASSMGLAGDSDTQYF
TRBJ1-1 | - | 15 | - | TRBV27 | TGTGCCAGCAGTTTCGGGACTAGCGGGAGGTATGAAGCTTTCTTT | CASSFGTSGRYEAFF
TRBJ2-7 | - | 15 | - | TRBV27 | TGTGCCAGCAGTTTATCGAACAGGAACCCCTACGAGCAGTACTTC | CASSLSNRNPYEQYF
TRBJ1-5 | - | 13 | - | TRBV6-5 | TGTGCCAGCAGTTCCGGGGACAATCAGCCCCAGCATTTT | CASSSGDNQPQHF
TRBJ2-1 | TRBD1 | 14 | - | TRBV28 | TGTGCCAGCAGTTCGGGACAGGGCAACAATGAGCAGTTCTTC | CASSSGQGNNEQFF
TRBJ2-7 | - | 13 | few | TRBV2 | TGTGCCAGCAGTGAAGATCGGGTTTACGAGCAGTACTTC | CASSEDRVYEQYF
TRBJ2-2 | TRBD2 | 16 | - | TRBV19 | TGTGCCAGTAGTATAACTAGCGGGGGTGGTACCGGGGAGCTGTTTTTT | CASSITSGGGTGELFF
TRBJ1-2 | - | 15 | - | TRBV9 | TGTGCCAGCAGCGAGGGGTTCAGCACTAACTATGGCTACACCTTC | CASSEGFSTNYGYTF
TRBJ2-1 | TRBD2 | 16 | - | TRBV5-6 | TGTGCCAGCAGCAAGAGCGGGAGGGGGTCAGGGCATGAGCAGTTCTTC | CASSKSGRGSGHEQFF
TRBJ1-1 | - | 13 | few | TRBV29-1 | TGCAGCGTCCGACAGCGGGGAGGCACTGAAGCTTTCTTT | CSVRQRGGTEAFF
TRBJ1-1 | - | 18 | - | TRBV6-1 | TGTGCCAGCAGTGGACCGACAGGAACGTTCTTTGGGGACACTGAAGCTTTCTTT | CASSGPTGTFFGDTEAFF
TRBJ1-2 | TRBD1 | 12 | - | TRBV7-9 | TGTGCCAGCAGCTTGACAGGGGGCGGCTACACCTTC | CASSLTGGGYTF
TRBJ2-5 | TRBD2 | 16 | - | TRBV5-1 | TGCGCCAGCAGCTTACGGACTAGCGGGGACCAAGAGACCCAGTACTTC | CASSLRTSGDQETQYF
TRBJ2-3 | - | 14 | - | TRBV3-1/TRBV3-2 | TGTGCCAGCAGCCAAGATACGAGGCGGAATACGCAGTATTTT | CASSQDTRRNTQYF
TRBJ2-1 | - | 16 | - | TRBV7-6 | TGTGCCAGCAGCTTATTCGATGCAGGCTCCTACAATGAGCAGTTCTTC | CASSLFDAGSYNEQFF
TRBJ2-1 | TRBD2 | 15 | - | TRBV24-1 | TGTGCCACCAGTGATTGGACTAGCGGGAGCAATGAGCAGTTCTTC | CATSDWTSGSNEQFF
TRBJ1-6 | - | 14 | - | TRBV6-5 | TGTGCCAGCAGTCAGCAGGGATCCAATTCACCCCTCCACTTT | CASSQQGSNSPLHF
TRBJ1-2 | - | 14 | - | TRBV28 | TGTGCCAGCAGTCCCAACACAGGGATAGGCGGCTACACCTTC | CASSPNTGIGGYTF
TRBJ1-1 | - | 12 | - | TRBV28 | TGTGCCAGCAGTGAGATTCCCCTCGGAGCTTTCTTT | CASSEIPLGAFF
TRBJ2-3 | - | 15 | - | TRBV4-1 | TGCGCCAGCAGCCAAGATGAGACAGACACAGATACGCAGTATTTT | CASSQDETDTDTQYF
TRBJ1-4 | - | 13 | - | TRBV29-1 | TGCAGCGTAAAGAACAGGGATAATGAAAAACTGTTTTTT | CSVKNRDNEKLFF
TRBJ1-4 | TRBD1 | 16 | - | TRBV27 | TGTGCCAGCAGTTTAAGAGGGGGCGAAACTAATGAAAAACTGTTTTTT | CASSLRGGETNEKLFF
TRBJ2-3 | TRBD1 | 15 | - | TRBV5-5 | TGTGCCAGCAGCCCGGGACAGGTCTGGGCAGATACGCAGTATTTT | CASSPGQVWADTQYF
TRBJ1-1 | TRBD1 | 15 | - | TRBV28 | TGTGCCAGCGCCTTTAACGACAGGGCGTCCACTGAAGCTTTCTTT | CASAFNDRASTEAFF
TRBJ1-1 | - | 14 | - | TRBV24-1 | TGTGCCACCAGTGATACATCGGGGAGCGCTGAAGCTTTCTTT | CATSDTSGSAEAFF
TRBJ1-2 | TRBD1 | 17 | - | TRBV27 | TGTGCCAGCAGTTTGGGGACAGGGGGTCGACGAGAATATGGCTACACCTTC | CASSLGTGGRREYGYTF
TRBJ2-1 | TRBD1 | 16 | few | TRBV5-1 | TGCGCCAGCAGCACCGGGACAGGGGGCGCCCCGGATGAGCAGTTCTTC | CASSTGTGGAPDEQFF
TRBJ2-6 | TRBD1 | 17 | - | TRBV30 | TGTGCCTGGATTTTAAGCCCACAGGGGTCTGGGGCCAACGTCCTGACTTTC | CAWILSPQGSGANVLTF
TRBJ2-2 | TRBD2 | 18 | - | TRBV2 | TGTGCCAGCAGTGACGGCAAGGGACTAGATATGAACACCGGGGAGCTGTTTTTT | CASSDGKGLDMNTGELFF
TRBJ1-5 | - | 16 | - | TRBV28 | TGTGCCAGCACCTCTCCCGAGACACCTAGCAATCAGCCCCAGCATTTT | CASTSPETPSNQPQHF
TRBJ2-5 | TRBD1 | 15 | - | TRBV5-1 | TGCGCCAGCAGCTTCAACAGGGGGGACCAAGAGACCCAGTACTTC | CASSFNRGDQETQYF